Sequencing of this T cell receptor beta chain was carried out in a study of blood T cells in healthy people across ages. Trimming cost V 6 bases and J 7 bases, with 16 bases left between them. Per the germline V gene, CDR1 is MDHEN and CDR2 is SYDVKM. This CDR3 region has 13 residues. With each sample, at least 5 micrograms of total RNA were extracted. The study's findings and limits: Among T cells, TCR beta diversity per million cells dropped roughly linearly as age rose.

The authors ran a second PCR of about 7 to 11 cycles using a sample-barcoded 5' primer and a J-beta primer mix. TCRdb fed the 5' RACE reads into MiXCR, producing one record per CDR3 protein. This sample has more than 1,400,000 distinct CDR3 sequences, with 40% to 50% found just once. This clonotype was picked up many times. The antigen remains undetermined. This chain links TRBV28 with TRBJ2-7; maybe TRBD1 (6 bases). The sample was blood. The TCR sequence derives from a woman aged 18-29 years in good health. In DNA form, the CDR3 reads TGTGCCAGCAGGCGAACAGGGTATGGTGAGCAGTACTTC. This encodes CASRRTGYGEQYF. The full variable domain, in which reference TRBV28 and TRBJ2-7 provide the parts outside the CDR3, is DVKVTQSSRYLVKRTGEKVFLECVQDMDHENMFWYRQDPGLGLRLIYFSYDVKMKEKGDIPEGYSVSREKKERFSLILESASTNQTSMYLCASRRTGYGEQYFGPGTRLTVT.